This T cell receptor beta chain originates from a study of blood T cell repertoires in COVID-19. The data were produced by immunoSEQ multiplex PCR, yet TCRdb's version contains in-frame clones alone and is incomplete. Here the sample spans about 100,000 clones, about 77% being singletons. The sequence was obtained from a woman in her seventies with acute or convalescent COVID-19. The source material was peripheral blood.

Written as DNA, the CDR3 is TGTGCGGAGGGGGGGAGCTCCTACGAGCAGTACTTC. Translation gives CAEGGSSYEQYF. The V and J genes are TRBV6-5 and TRBJ2-7; possibly TRBD2 for D (7 bases). This CDR3 is 12 amino acids long. Germline assignment: CDR1 MNHEY and CDR2 SVGAGI.